The T cell receptor beta chain described here comes from a study of cytomegalovirus exposure and HLA in healthy donors. The PCR employed 60 Vbeta primers together with 13 Jbeta primers. TCRdb's copy holds only in-frame clones and misses some; the assay was immunoSEQ multiplex PCR. The sample includes tens of thousands of clones, around 63% seen only once; the top ten take more than 2%. V lost 3 bases to trimming and J lost 1 base; unmatched junction nucleotides: 2. The CDR3 is made up of 14 amino acids. Germline loops: CDR1 LGHNA, CDR2 YNFKEQ. This sequence was found in a woman in her 30s in good health and CMV-seronegative. This chain connects TRBV4-2 to TRBJ1-1; 7 nucleotides line up with TRBD1. The material sequenced was PBMCs. The CDR3 nucleotides read TGTGCCAGCAGCCACGGGACAGAGAACACTGAAGCTTTCTTT. It codes for CASSHGTENTEAFF.